This TCR beta chain was captured in a study of blood T cell repertoires in COVID-19. Study summary: COVID-19 samples from acute and convalescent phases originated in the United States, Italy and Spain. Sample material is recorded as cDNA or gDNA derived from T cells, B-cell-depleted T cells, or PBMCs.

CDR1 SNHLY and CDR2 FYNNEI come from the germline V gene. V lost 5 bases to trimming and J lost 1 base; unmatched junction nucleotides: 4. CDR3 length equals 15 residues. In the study's own analysis: Using reference gene primer amplification, nucleated cell counts were estimated. Sequencing used immunoSEQ multiplex PCR; TCRdb keeps in-frame clones, though not all of them. V, J and clone size are those of that table, while D and trimming were read from the DNA. The sample holds approximately 70,000 clones, 82% seen once. Source material: peripheral blood. This chain joins TRBV2 and TRBJ2-3, with 9 positions matching TRBD1. The source of this sequence is a woman of 80 years or more with acute or convalescent COVID-19. The CDR3 loop is CASSLRQGGTDTQYF. CDR3 DNA sequence: TGTGCCAGCAGTCTCCGACAGGGGGGCACAGATACGCAGTATTTT.